This record concerns one T cell receptor beta chain sequence. Its antigen remains unidentified. These data belong to a study of cytomegalovirus exposure and HLA in healthy donors. Study as a whole: From HLA-typed donors, an early data release held approximately 85 million unique TCRs.

Both 60 Vbeta primers and 13 Jbeta primers went into the PCR. Libraries were prepared by immunoSEQ multiplex PCR; TCRdb keeps only in-frame clonotypes and omits some of them. The sample consists of about 120,000 clones, roughly 80% of them appearing once. Germline CDR1 is SNHLY and CDR2 is FYNNEI. The CDR3 has 15 amino acids. The V and J ends lost 6 bases and 5 bases, in that order; junction bases with no gene match: 4. General study findings and limits: Among TCR beta chains of equal frequency, HLA-associated ones were more clonally expanded in a later analysis. Upon later analysis, TCR association rates were observed to vary by HLA locus, being highest for DRB1 and lowest for HLA-C. A highly shared variant cluster was judged a likely technical artifact.

Sequenced input: PBMCs. The rearrangement uses TRBV2 and TRBJ2-1; 13 nucleotides align to TRBD2. The TCR was taken from a man younger than 35 in good health and CMV-seronegative. The CDR3 sequence: CASRPTSGGDNEQFF. CDR3 DNA sequence: TGTGCCAGCAGGCCCACTAGCGGGGGGGACAATGAGCAGTTCTTC.